This T cell receptor beta chain was observed in a study of cytomegalovirus exposure and HLA in healthy donors. The wider study: Under 85% of roughly 400 genotyped donors fell in the Caucasian-associated ancestry cluster.

PCR involved 60 Vbeta and 13 Jbeta primers. Assay: immunoSEQ multiplex PCR; the TCRdb copy retains only in-frame clones and omits some. The sample carries 100,000 or so clones, around three quarters recorded once. This clone occurred a few times. The sample comprised PBMCs. This sequence was found in a woman aged 40 to 49 in good health and CMV-seropositive.

In nucleotides, the CDR3 is TGTGCCAGCAGCCCCCAAGGGGGGGGCACTGAAGCTTTCTTT. Translated, it gives CASSPQGGGTEAFF. The chain carries TRBV6-6 and TRBJ1-1; possible D gene TRBD1, 6 bases. The germline V and J ends were trimmed by 6 bases and 4 bases, with 15 bases remaining between them. The CDR3 has 14 residues. Germline assignment: CDR1 MNHNY and CDR2 SVGAGI (reference sequence).